A single TCR beta chain is shown here with its context. Clones were sequenced by immunoSEQ multiplex PCR, and TCRdb holds only the in-frame ones, with some missing. The repertoire holds 2 million to 2.5 million clones, just under 95% seen once, with more than 0.35% in the top ten. This sample stems from a study of shared clonotypes between healthy human individuals. The trim removed 4 bases at V and 5 bases at J, leaving 5 bases unmatched. This CDR3 is 14 amino acids long. CDR1 and CDR2 (germline): SGHAT, FQNNGV. V is TRBV11-2 and J is TRBJ1-2; TRBD1 matches at 9 bases. The source is a man aged 18 to 30 in good health. Some clones in this sample may be carry-over from other donors' samples. The sequenced material came from naive CD4+ T cells from PBMCs. Subset indicated: CD45RA+ positively selected. CDR3 sequence reads: CASSSRDRDYGYTF. DNA for the CDR3: TGTGCCAGCAGCTCCCGGGACAGGGATTATGGCTACACCTTC.